What follows are 2 T cell receptor beta chains derived from one specimen sequenced in a study of T cell changes during pregnancy in multiple sclerosis. The data were produced by immunoSEQ multiplex PCR, yet TCRdb's version contains in-frame clones alone and is incomplete. The table shows over 80,000 clones, with just over 90% occurring only once. The sample was peripheral blood, taken in the second trimester of pregnancy. The receptors derive from a female donor in good health, enrolled as a control in a pregnancy study.

The genes are TRBV19 and TRBJ1-1; D gene uncertain. Germline V gene lookup returns CDR1 LNHDA and CDR2 SQIVND (reference sequence). Trimming stripped 3 bases from V and 4 bases from J, with 12 bases between. CDR3 length: 14 amino acids. CDR3 sequence (DNA): TGTGCCAGTAGTATTAAGGGAGGGATCACTGAAGCTTTCTTT. It encodes CASSIKGGITEAFF.

This clone appeared once. The chain couples TRBV28 to TRBJ2-2; TRBD1 aligns across 8 bases. Germline-derived CDR1 and CDR2 are MDHEN and SYDVKM. The CDR3 spans 14 residues. V shed 7 bases, J shed 8 bases, and the junction held 9 bases outside the gene matches. CDR3 in amino acids: CASKTTGEAGELFF. In DNA form, the CDR3 reads TGTGCCAGCAAAACGACAGGGGAGGCAGGGGAGCTGTTTTTT.